This T cell receptor beta chain is from a study of PD-L1 blockade in urothelial cancer. Study as a whole: Across blood samples, T cells had a median count of around 140,000.

Study-wide points: Sub-median blood TCR clonality before treatment predicted longer survival. Durable-benefit cases showed more tumor-associated blood clone expansion at 3 weeks.

Sequencing used immunoSEQ multiplex PCR; TCRdb keeps in-frame clones, though not all of them. The table records about 95,000 clones, around 87% of them present only once. The germline gives CDR1 MGHRA, CDR2 YSYEKL. This CDR3 contains 14 residues. V gave up 3 bases and J gave up 3 bases, with 12 bases separating them. Time point meaning: pretreatment peripheral blood. Patients had urothelial carcinoma that was locally advanced or metastatic. Concerning this clone itself: What it binds is unknown.

The chain recombines TRBV4-1 with TRBJ2-7; perhaps TRBD1 as D (6 bases). This TCR was sampled from a man aged 60 to 75 with urothelial cancer. This specimen consisted of PBMCs, obtained around atezolizumab (anti-PD-L1) treatment. The CDR3 loop is CASSHPDRFYEQYF. CDR3 sequence (DNA): TGCGCCAGCAGCCACCCTGACAGGTTCTACGAGCAGTACTTC.